This TCR beta chain was observed in a study of identifying expanded T cells in peripheral blood. General study points: Across healthy donors, higher total template counts meant significantly greater approximately 2-week count variance. Over around two and four weeks, about 15 and 19 clones changed, versus 1.2 between replicates.

No infections or other immune events were documented during collection. The CDR3 totals 17 residues. The germline V gene has CDR1 SGHTA and CDR2 FQGNSA. Deletions cut 0 bases from V and 0 bases from J, with 11 bases between. Turning to this clone: Its antigen remains unknown.

The table came from immunoSEQ multiplex PCR; TCRdb's copy has only in-frame clones and leaves some out. The sample carries approximately 110,000 clones, around nine tenths recorded once. Material: blood. The gene calls are TRBV7-2 and TRBJ2-2; D tentatively fits TRBD1 or TRBD2 (5 bases each). This clonotype was sampled from a person aged 18 to 70 in good health. The CDR3 is CASSLATKGPNTGELFF. In nucleotides, the CDR3 is TGTGCCAGCAGCTTAGCCACAAAGGGACCGAACACCGGGGAGCTGTTTTTT.